This T cell receptor (beta chain) was recorded in a study of blood T cell repertoires in COVID-19. About the study: Acute-phase and convalescent COVID-19 samples originated in the United States, Italy and Spain. Sources were T cells, B-cell-depleted T cells, or PBMCs; the material itself was cDNA or gDNA.

Per the study methods: Reference gene primer amplification yielded estimated nucleated cell counts. Profiling relied on immunoSEQ multiplex PCR, and the TCRdb table lists in-frame clones only, not all of them. The D gene and trimming were derived from the DNA, and the V and J assignments and clone size from that table. The top ten hold around 7.4% of the sample, which has about 360,000 clones, 75% to 90% seen once. V was pared by 7 bases and J by 2 bases, with 11 bases between. Germline V CDR1 and CDR2: SQVTM, ANQGSEA. The CDR3 has 12 residues. Seattle's cohort entered during active infection and was followed longitudinally.

The chain recombines TRBV29-1 with TRBJ1-2; D remains unclear. The material sequenced was peripheral blood. This TCR was recovered from an older woman with COVID-19, enrolled during active disease. This CDR3 reads CSATTTNYGYTF. CDR3 DNA sequence: TGCAGCGCGACAACAACAAACTATGGCTACACCTTC.